Shown below are 14 T cell receptor beta chains from a single sample sequenced in a study of cytomegalovirus exposure and HLA in healthy donors. This table comes from immunoSEQ multiplex PCR, and its TCRdb copy is limited to in-frame clones, with some not included. The sample yields 150,000 to 180,000 clones, approximately 86% seen once. The sample taken for sequencing was PBMCs. These receptors were collected from a man aged 18 to 29 in good health and CMV-seropositive.

The genes are TRBV9 and TRBJ2-1; D might be TRBD2 (6 bases). Trimming left V 0 bases short and J 4 bases short, with 11 bases between. The CDR3 sequence is 15 residues long. From germline, CDR1 is SGDLS and CDR2 YYNGEE. The CDR3 loop reads CASSVGVAEYNEQFF. Written as DNA, the CDR3 is TGTGCCAGCAGCGTAGGGGTAGCGGAGTACAATGAGCAGTTCTTC. The whole variable domain, filled in from reference TRBV9 and TRBJ2-1, reads DSGVTQTPKHLITATGQRVTLRCSPRSGDLSVYWYQQSLDQGLQFLIQYYNGEERAKGNILERFSAQQFPDLHSELNLSSLELGDSALYFCASSVGVAEYNEQFFGPGTRLTVL.

V is TRBV6-1 and J is TRBJ2-7; 8 nucleotides line up with TRBD1. There are 16 residues in the CDR3. The ends lost 1 base at V and 1 base at J; junction bases unmatched: 6. Looked up from germline, CDR1 is MNHNS and CDR2 is SASEGT. In nucleotides, the CDR3 is TGTGCCAGCAGTGAAGGAGGGGACAGGATTTCCTACGAGCAGTACTTC. This sequence encodes CASSEGGDRISYEQYF.

V gene TRBV15 combines with J gene TRBJ1-4; D ambiguous. Germline lookup yields CDR1 LNHNV and CDR2 YYDKDF (reference sequence). The CDR3 has 13 residues. Trimming stripped 0 bases from V and 8 bases from J, with 7 bases between. This CDR3 reads CATSRDLREKLFF. Here the CDR3 DNA reads TGTGCCACCAGCAGAGATTTGAGGGAAAAACTGTTTTTT.

Comments on this clone: The same CDR3 can be traced to other DNA sequences in this sample. The chain has TRBV11-2 and TRBJ1-2; TRBD1 might be the D (5 bases). CDR1 and CDR2 from the germline V gene are SGHAT and FQNNGV. Trimming removed 5 bases from V and 2 bases from J, with 9 bases in between. This CDR3 region has 13 residues. This CDR3 is CASSPGGNYGYTF. For the CDR3, the DNA is TGTGCCAGCAGCCCCGGGGGGAACTATGGCTACACCTTC.

The V gene is TRBV5-1, the J gene TRBJ2-7, with 13 nucleotides matching TRBD2. Germline V gene lookup returns CDR1 SGHRS and CDR2 YFSETQ. Trimming removed 4 bases from V and 8 bases from J; junction bases left unmatched: 6. This CDR3 contains 14 residues. CDR3 coding DNA: TGCGCCAGCAGCAATGGACTAGCGGGAGAAAAGCAGTACTTC. It is translated as CASSNGLAGEKQYF.

The chain recombines TRBV10-1 with TRBJ2-2; D possibly corresponds to TRBD2 (5 bases). The CDR3 spans 17 residues. Germline V lookup: CDR1 WNHNN, CDR2 SYGVQD (reference sequence). Trimming pared 6 bases from V and 5 bases from J, leaving 22 bases between. The CDR3 reads CASSEPSQGSWTGELFF. CDR3 nucleotides: TGCGCCAGCAGCGAACCTTCCCAAGGGAGTTGGACCGGGGAGCTGTTTTTT.

The J gene is TRBJ1-2, the V gene TRBV6-5; 7 bases fit TRBD1. Germline-derived CDR1 and CDR2 are MNHEY and SVGAGI. This CDR3 contains 14 residues. The J segment lost 4 bases and the V segment lost 5 bases, leaving 7 bases of the junction unmatched. CDR3 in amino acids: CASSQGGHSYGYTF. The DNA of the CDR3 is TGTGCCAGCAGTCAGGGGGGACACTCCTATGGCTACACCTTC.

The chain uses TRBV29-1 and TRBJ2-7; 11 bases map to TRBD1. The CDR3 has 15 residues. Germline assignment: CDR1 SQVTM and CDR2 ANQGSEA. Trimming removed 5 bases from V and 4 bases from J; junction bases left unmatched: 10. CDR3 DNA sequence: TGCAGCGTTCTTCTCCTCCGGGACAGGGGGTACGAGCAGTACTTC. Translating it yields CSVLLLRDRGYEQYF.

The V call is TRBV19, the J call TRBJ1-1; D is uncertain. Trimming stripped 3 bases from V and 1 base from J, with 6 bases between. There are 13 residues in the CDR3. Germline CDR1 reads LNHDA; CDR2 reads SQIVND (reference sequence). In DNA form, the CDR3 reads TGTGCCAGTAGTATCCCGGGGAACACTGAAGCTTTCTTT. Its protein is CASSIPGNTEAFF.

This clone is a singleton in its sample. The gene calls are TRBV6-5 and TRBJ2-7; tentatively, D is TRBD2 (6 bases). The CDR3 has 15 amino acids. V lost 6 bases and J 1 base, leaving 16 bases between the germline ends. Germline V lookup: CDR1 MNHEY, CDR2 SVGAGI. The CDR3 protein is CASSRLGDSSYEQYF. CDR3 nucleotides: TGTGCCAGCAGCCGGCTAGGGGACTCTTCCTACGAGCAGTACTTC.

The chain joins TRBV18 to TRBJ2-2; 12 bases agree with TRBD2. This CDR3 contains 16 residues. The germline CDR1 and CDR2 sequences are KGHSH and LQKENI. Trimming at V came to 3 bases and at J to 5 bases, leaving 4 bases not matched to a gene. The CDR3 here is CASSPTSGRRTGELFF. Written as DNA, the CDR3 is TGTGCCAGCTCACCGACTAGCGGGAGAAGAACCGGGGAGCTGTTTTTT.

This clone was seen more than once but under ten times. The chain recombines TRBV18 with TRBJ1-1; the D gene is possibly TRBD1 (5 bases). With 6 bases removed from V and 10 bases from J, the gap between germline ends came to 12 bases. The germline CDR1 and CDR2 sequences are KGHSH and LQKENI. This CDR3 is built from 11 residues. In nucleotides, the CDR3 is TGTGCCAGCTCTCCGGGGGACGGAGCTTTCTTT. Residues: CASSPGDGAFF.

The count of this clone is one. CDR3 loop: CASSLSVGHGYTF. The CDR3 DNA is TGTGCCAGCAGTTTATCAGTGGGGCATGGCTACACCTTC. V gene TRBV6-5 combines with J gene TRBJ1-2; D may be TRBD1 (5 bases). From germline, CDR1 is MNHEY and CDR2 SVGAGI. CDR3 length equals 13 residues. V lost 4 bases, J lost 6 bases, and 12 bases lay in between.

V and J are TRBV30 and TRBJ2-5, with 11 bases aligning to TRBD2. After removal of 0 bases from V and 0 bases from J, the junction contained 6 bases not matched to a gene. This CDR3 comprises 17 residues. Germline-derived CDR1 and CDR2 are GTSNPN and SVGIG (reference sequence). CDR3 bases: TGTGCCTGGAGTGTACCTCTAGCGGGGGGAAACCAAGAGACCCAGTACTTC. Translation gives CAWSVPLAGGNQETQYF.